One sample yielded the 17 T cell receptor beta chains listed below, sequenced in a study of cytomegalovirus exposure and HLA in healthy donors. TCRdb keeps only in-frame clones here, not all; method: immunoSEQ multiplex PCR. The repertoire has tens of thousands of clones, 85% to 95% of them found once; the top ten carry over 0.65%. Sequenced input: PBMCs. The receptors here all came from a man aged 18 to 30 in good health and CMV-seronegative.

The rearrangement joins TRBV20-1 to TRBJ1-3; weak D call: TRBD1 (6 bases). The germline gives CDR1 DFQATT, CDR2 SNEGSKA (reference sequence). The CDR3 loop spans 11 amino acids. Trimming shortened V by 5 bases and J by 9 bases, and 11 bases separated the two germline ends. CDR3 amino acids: CSAPGTTTIYF. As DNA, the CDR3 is TGCAGTGCTCCCGGGACAACCACCATATATTTT.

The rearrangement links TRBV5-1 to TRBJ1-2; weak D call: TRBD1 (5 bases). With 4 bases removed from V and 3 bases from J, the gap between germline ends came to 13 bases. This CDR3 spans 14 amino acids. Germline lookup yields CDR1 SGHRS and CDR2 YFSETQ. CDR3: CASSPDGGYYGYTF. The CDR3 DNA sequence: TGCGCCAGCAGCCCGGACGGGGGTTACTATGGCTACACCTTC.

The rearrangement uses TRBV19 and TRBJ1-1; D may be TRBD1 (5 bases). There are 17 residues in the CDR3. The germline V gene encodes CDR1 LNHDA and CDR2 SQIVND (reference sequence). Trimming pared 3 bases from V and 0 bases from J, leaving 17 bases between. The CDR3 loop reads CASSIEQADPMNTEAFF. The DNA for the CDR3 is TGTGCCAGTAGTATCGAACAGGCGGACCCTATGAACACTGAAGCTTTCTTT.

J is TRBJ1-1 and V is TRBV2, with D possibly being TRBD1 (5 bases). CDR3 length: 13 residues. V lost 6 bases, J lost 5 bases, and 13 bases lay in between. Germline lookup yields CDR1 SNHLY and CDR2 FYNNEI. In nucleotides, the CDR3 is TGTGCCAGCAGGGGGGTAGCGGGGACTGAAGCTTTCTTT. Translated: CASRGVAGTEAFF.

The CDR3 region has the DNA TGTGCCAGCAGCTTCCAAGGGGGTTCACCCCTCCACTTT. Translated, it gives CASSFQGGSPLHF. This chain joins TRBV7-8 and TRBJ1-6, with TRBD1 as a possible D gene (6 bases). The V and J ends lost 3 bases and 9 bases respectively, with 9 bases between them. Germline values: CDR1 SGHVS, CDR2 FQNEAQ. The CDR3 runs 13 residues.

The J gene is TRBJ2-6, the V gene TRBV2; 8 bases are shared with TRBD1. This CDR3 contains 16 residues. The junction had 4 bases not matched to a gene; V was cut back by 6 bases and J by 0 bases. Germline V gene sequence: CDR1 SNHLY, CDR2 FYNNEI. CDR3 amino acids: CASRNRGASGANVLTF. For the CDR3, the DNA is TGTGCCAGCAGGAACAGGGGGGCCTCTGGGGCCAACGTCCTGACTTTC.

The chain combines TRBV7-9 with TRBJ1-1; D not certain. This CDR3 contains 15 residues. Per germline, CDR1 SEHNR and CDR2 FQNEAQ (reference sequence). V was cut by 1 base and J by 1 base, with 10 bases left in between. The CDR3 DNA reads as TGTGCCAGCAGCTTAGGGTGGGGAGAGAACACTGAAGCTTTCTTT. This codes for CASSLGWGENTEAFF.

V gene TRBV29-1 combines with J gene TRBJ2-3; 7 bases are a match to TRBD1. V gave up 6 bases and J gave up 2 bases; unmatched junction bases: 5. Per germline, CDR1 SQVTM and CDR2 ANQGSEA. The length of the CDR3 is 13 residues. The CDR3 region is CSVDRVFTDTQYF. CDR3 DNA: TGCAGCGTCGACAGGGTTTTCACAGATACGCAGTATTTT.

The CDR3 coding sequence is TGTGCCAGCAGCTTGACAGGGGCCTACGGAGAGACCCAGTACTTC. This encodes CASSLTGAYGETQYF. The rearrangement uses TRBV5-5 and TRBJ2-5; 7 nucleotides agree with TRBD1. Germline CDR1 SGHKS, CDR2 YYEKEE (reference sequence). The CDR3 is made up of 15 amino acids. Trimming cost V 1 base and J 4 bases; bases outside gene matches: 7.

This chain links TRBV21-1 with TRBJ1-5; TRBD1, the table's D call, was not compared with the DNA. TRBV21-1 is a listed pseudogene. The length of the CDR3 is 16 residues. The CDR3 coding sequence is TGTGCCAGCAGCAAAGTTAGGGACAGGGACAATCAGCCCCAGCATTTT. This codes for CASSKVRDRDNQPQHF.

The CDR3, as DNA: TGTGCCAGCAGTCCGGGGATCGGGACTAATACAGATACGCAGTATTTT. Protein sequence: CASSPGIGTNTDTQYF. The rearrangement uses TRBV7-3 and TRBJ2-3, with 7 bases matching TRBD2. The V gene's germline CDR1 is SGHTA and CDR2 FQGTGA. The CDR3 has 16 amino acids. Unmatched junction bases numbered 12, after V lost 6 bases and J lost 3 bases.

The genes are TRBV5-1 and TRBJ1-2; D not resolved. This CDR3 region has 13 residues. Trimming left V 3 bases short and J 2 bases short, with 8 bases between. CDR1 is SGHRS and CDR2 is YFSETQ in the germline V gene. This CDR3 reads CASSSGQNYGYTF. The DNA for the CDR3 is TGCGCCAGCAGCTCGGGTCAGAACTATGGCTACACCTTC.

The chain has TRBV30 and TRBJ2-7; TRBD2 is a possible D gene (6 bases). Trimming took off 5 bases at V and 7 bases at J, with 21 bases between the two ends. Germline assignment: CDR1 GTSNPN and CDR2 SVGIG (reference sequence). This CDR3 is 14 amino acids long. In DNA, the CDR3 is TGTGCCTGGCTCCCCGGGACTGTACTGGGGGAGCAGTACTTC. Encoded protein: CAWLPGTVLGEQYF.

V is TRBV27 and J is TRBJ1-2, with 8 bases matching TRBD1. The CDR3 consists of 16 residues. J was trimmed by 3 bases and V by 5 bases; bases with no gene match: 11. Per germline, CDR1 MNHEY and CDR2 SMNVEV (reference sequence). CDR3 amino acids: CASSPQRGQGHYGYTF. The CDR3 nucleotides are TGTGCCAGCAGTCCACAACGCGGACAGGGACACTATGGCTACACCTTC.

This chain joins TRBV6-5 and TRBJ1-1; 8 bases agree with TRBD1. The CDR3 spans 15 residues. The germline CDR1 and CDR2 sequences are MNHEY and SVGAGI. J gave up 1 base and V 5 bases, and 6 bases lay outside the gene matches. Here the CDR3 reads CASSRPGTGNTEAFF. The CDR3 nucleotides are TGTGCCAGCAGTCGCCCCGGGACAGGGAACACTGAAGCTTTCTTT.

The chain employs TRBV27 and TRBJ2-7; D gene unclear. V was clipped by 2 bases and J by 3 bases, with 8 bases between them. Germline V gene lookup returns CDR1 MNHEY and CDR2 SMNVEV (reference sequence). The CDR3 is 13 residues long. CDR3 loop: CASSLHQVYEQYF. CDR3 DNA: TGTGCCAGCAGTTTACACCAGGTCTACGAGCAGTACTTC.

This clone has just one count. CDR3 region: CASSFYQETQYF. The CDR3 nucleotides are TGTGCCAGCAGCTTTTATCAAGAGACCCAGTACTTC. The chain couples TRBV5-4 to TRBJ2-5; no reliable D call. This CDR3 region has 12 residues. In germline, CDR1 is SGHNT, CDR2 YYREEE (reference sequence). V dropped 2 bases and J dropped 2 bases, with 4 bases sitting between them.